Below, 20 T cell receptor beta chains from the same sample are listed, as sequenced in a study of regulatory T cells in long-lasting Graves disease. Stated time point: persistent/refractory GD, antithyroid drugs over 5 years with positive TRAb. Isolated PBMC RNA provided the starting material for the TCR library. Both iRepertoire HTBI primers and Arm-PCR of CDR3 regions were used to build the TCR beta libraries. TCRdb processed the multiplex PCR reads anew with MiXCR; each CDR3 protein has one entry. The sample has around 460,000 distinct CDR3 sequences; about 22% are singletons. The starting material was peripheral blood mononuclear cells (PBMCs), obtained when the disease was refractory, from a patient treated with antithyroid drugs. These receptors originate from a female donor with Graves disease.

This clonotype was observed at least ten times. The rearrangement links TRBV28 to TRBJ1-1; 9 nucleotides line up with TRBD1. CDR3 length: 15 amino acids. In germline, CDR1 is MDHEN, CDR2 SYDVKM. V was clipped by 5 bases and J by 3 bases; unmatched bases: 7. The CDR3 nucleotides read TGTGCCAGCAGTCCGGGGGGGACAGGGTACACTGAAGCTTTCTTT. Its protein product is CASSPGGTGYTEAFF. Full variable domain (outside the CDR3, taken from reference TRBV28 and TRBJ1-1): DVKVTQSSRYLVKRTGEKVFLECVQDMDHENMFWYRQDPGLGLRLIYFSYDVKMKEKGDIPEGYSVSREKKERFSLILESASTNQTSMYLCASSPGGTGYTEAFFGQGTRLTVV.

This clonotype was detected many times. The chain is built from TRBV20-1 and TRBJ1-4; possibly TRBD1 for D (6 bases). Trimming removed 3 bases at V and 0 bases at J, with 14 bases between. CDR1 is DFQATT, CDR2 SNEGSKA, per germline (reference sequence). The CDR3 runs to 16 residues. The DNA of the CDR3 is TGCAGTGCTAGCCCCGCGGGGGCAGCAACTAATGAAAAACTGTTTTTT. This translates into CSASPAGAATNEKLFF.

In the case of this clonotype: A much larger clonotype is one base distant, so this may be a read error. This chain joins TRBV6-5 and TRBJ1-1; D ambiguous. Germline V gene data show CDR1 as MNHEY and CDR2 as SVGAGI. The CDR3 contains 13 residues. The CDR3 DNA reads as TGTGCCAGCAGTTACGAACGGAACGCTGAAGCTTTCTTT. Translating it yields CASSYERNAEAFF.

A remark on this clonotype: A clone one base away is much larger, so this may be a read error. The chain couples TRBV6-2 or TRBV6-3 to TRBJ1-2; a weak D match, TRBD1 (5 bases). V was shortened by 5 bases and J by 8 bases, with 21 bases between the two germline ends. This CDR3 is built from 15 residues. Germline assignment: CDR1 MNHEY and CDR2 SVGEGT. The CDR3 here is CASSGARRGSRGYTF. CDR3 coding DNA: TGTGCCAGCAGTGGAGCGCGGAGGGGATCGAGGGGCTACACCTTC.

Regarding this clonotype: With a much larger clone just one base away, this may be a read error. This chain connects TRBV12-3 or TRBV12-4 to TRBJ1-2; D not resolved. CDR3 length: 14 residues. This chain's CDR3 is CTSSLGKANYGYTF. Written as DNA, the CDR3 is TGTACCAGCAGTTTGGGCAAAGCTAACTATGGCTACACCTTC.

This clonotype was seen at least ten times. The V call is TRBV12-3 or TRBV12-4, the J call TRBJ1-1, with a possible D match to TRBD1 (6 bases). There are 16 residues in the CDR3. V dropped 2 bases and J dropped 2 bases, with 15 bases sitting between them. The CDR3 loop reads CASSLRAGVINTEAFF. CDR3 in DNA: TGTGCCAGCAGTTTACGGGCAGGGGTTATTAACACTGAAGCTTTCTTT.

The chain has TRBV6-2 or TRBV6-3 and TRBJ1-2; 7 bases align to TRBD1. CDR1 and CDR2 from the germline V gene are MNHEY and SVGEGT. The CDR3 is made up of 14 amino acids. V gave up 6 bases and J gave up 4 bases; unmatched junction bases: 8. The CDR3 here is CASSLQGSIYGYTF. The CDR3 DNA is TGTGCCAGCAGCCTACAGGGGTCAATCTATGGCTACACCTTC.

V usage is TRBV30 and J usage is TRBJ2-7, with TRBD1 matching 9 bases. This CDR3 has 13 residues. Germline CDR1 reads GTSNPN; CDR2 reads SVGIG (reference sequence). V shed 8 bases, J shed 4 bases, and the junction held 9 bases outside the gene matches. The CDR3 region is CARGTGRLYEQYF. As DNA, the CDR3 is TGTGCCCGAGGGACAGGGCGATTATACGAGCAGTACTTC.

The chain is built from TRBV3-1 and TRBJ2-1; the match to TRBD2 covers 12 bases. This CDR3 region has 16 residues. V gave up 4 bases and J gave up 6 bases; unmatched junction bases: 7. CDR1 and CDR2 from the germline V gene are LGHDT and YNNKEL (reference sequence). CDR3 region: CASSPGLAGLFNEQFF. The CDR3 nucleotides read TGTGCCAGCAGCCCAGGACTAGCGGGACTCTTCAATGAGCAGTTCTTC.

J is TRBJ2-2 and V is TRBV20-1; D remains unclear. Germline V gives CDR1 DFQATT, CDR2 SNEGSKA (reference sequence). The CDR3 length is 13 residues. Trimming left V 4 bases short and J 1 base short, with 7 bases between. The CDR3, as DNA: TGCAGTGCTATTACCTTGAACACCGGGGAGCTGTTTTTT. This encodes CSAITLNTGELFF.

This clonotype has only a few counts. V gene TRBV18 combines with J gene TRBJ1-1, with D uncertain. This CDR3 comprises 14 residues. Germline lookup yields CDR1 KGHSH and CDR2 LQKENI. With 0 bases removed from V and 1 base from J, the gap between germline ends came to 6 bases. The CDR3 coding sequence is TGTGCCAGCTCACCACCTGTCCAGAACACTGAAGCTTTCTTT. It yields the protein CASSPPVQNTEAFF.

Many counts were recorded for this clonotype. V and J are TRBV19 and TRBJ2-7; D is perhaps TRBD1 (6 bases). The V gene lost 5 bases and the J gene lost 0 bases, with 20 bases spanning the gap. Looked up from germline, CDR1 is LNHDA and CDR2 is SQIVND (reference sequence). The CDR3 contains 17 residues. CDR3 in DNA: TGTGCCAGTAGTTCTCGAGGCAGGACAGCCAGCTCCTACGAGCAGTACTTC. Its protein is CASSSRGRTASSYEQYF.

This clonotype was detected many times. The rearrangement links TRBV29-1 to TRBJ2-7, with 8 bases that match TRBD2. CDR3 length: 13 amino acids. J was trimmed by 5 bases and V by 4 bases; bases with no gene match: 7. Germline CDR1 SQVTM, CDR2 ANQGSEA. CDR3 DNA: TGCAGCGTTGTTGAGGTTAGCGGGAACGAGCAGTACTTC. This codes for CSVVEVSGNEQYF.

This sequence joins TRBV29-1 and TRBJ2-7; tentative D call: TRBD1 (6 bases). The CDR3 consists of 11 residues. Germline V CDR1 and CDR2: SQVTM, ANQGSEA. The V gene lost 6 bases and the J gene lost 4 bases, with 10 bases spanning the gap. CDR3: CSVEGQYEQYF. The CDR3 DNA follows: TGCAGCGTCGAGGGACAATACGAGCAGTACTTC.

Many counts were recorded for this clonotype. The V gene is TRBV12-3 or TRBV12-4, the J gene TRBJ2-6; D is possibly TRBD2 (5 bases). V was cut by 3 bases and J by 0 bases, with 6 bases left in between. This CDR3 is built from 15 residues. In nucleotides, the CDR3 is TGTGCCAGCAGTTTGAGGGCCTCTGGGGCCAACGTCCTGACTTTC. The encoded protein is CASSLRASGANVLTF.

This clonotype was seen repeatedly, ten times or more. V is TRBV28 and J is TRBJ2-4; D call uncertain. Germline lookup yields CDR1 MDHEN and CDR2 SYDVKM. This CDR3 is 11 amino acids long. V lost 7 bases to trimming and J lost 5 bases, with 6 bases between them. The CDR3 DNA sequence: TGTGCCAGCAATCAGGAAAACATTCAGTACTTC. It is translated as CASNQENIQYF.

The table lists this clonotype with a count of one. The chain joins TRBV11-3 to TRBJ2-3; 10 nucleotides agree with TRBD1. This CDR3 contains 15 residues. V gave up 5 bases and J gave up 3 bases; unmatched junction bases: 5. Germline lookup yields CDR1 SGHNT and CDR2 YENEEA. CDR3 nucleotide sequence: TGTGCCAGCAGCCTCGACAGGGGGCTGACAGATACGCAGTATTTT. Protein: CASSLDRGLTDTQYF.

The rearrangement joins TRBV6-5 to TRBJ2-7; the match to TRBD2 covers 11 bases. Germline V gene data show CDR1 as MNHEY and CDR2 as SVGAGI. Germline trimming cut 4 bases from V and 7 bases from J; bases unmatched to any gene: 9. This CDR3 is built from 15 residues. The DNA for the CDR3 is TGTGCCAGCAGTTCTCCGGGACTAGCGGTGGGGGAGCAGTACTTC. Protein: CASSSPGLAVGEQYF.

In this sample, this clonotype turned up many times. Here the CDR3 DNA reads TGTGCCAGCAGTTACTTAACAGCCTACGAGCAGTACTTC. Translated: CASSYLTAYEQYF. The rearrangement joins TRBV6-9 to TRBJ2-7; D call uncertain. Trimming pared 3 bases from V and 2 bases from J, leaving 8 bases between. Germline V gives CDR1 MNHGY, CDR2 SVAAGI. The CDR3 totals 13 residues.

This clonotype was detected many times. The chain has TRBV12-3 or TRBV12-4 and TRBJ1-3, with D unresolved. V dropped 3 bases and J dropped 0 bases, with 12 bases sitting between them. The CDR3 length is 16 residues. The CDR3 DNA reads TGTGCCAGCAGTTTCGGAGGCGACCTCTCTGGAAACACCATATATTTT. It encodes CASSFGGDLSGNTIYF.